The present T cell receptor beta chain was sequenced within a study of vaccination effects on CD4 cells after COVID-19 (dated by TCRdb to 2022 to 2024). About the investigation overall: The ViraFEST assay stimulated PBMC with viral peptide pools and then used TCR sequencing to identify antigen-specific CD4+ T cell clonotypes by expansion. Across the study, the median time from the second dose to post-vaccine sampling was 72 days (range 14 to 241). The full study included some 10 COVID-19 convalescent patients and several SARS-CoV-2-naive healthy vaccine recipients. SARS-CoV-2 spike-specific CD4+ TCR repertoires were compared before and after mRNA vaccination in COVID-19 convalescent patients and in infection-naive vaccine recipients. Each well held fewer than 2.5 million PBMC cultured in IMDM containing around 5% human AB serum, roughly 9.6 IU/ml IL-2 and gentamicin, along with around 11 ug/ml peptides. The Oncomine TCR Beta short-read assay on an Illumina iSeq 100 was used to sequence cultures from other donors in the study.

Libraries were made using the immunoSEQ multiplex PCR assay. DNA from the cultured and isolated CD4+ T cells underwent TCR beta CDR3 sequencing. Per the authors' processing: Non-productive TCR sequences were removed and reads were trimmed to the CDR3 region, keeping CDR3s of at least 7 amino acids. Antigen-specific clonotypes were identified using the MANAFEST web app by comparison of expansion in peptide wells against reference cultures. To be called positive, a clone needed expansion at FDR<0.05 compared with the reference and with all other wells, an odds ratio greater than 5, and a frequency greater than 0.1% in two replicate wells. A clonotype was called cross-reactive if it was significantly expanded both in SARS-CoV-2 spike wells and in at least one common cold coronavirus spike condition. Levenshtein distance calculated with the stringdist R package was used to assess CDR3 similarity, and unrooted trees were constructed with ape in R 3.6.1. TCRdb mirrors the immuneACCESS table, restricted to in-frame sequences. Some clones are absent from its copies; in checked studies, under half trace to an unresolved V gene, and the reason for the others is unknown. V and J calls and clone size come straight from that table; D and trimming were deduced from the DNA. This sample comprises approximately 37,000 clones, around 73% of them detected only once. Together, the top ten hold 6.5% to 8.5% of the sample.

After 10 days of culture, CD4+ T cells were isolated with the EasySep CD4+ T cell isolation kit. Two doses of either the BNT162b2 or the mRNA-1273 mRNA SARS-CoV-2 vaccine were administered to participants. The absence of prior SARS-CoV-2 infection in healthy vaccine recipients was confirmed by negative nucleocapsid antibodies before and after vaccination. Half of the culture medium was replaced with fresh IL-2-containing medium on days 3 and 7. Unless noted otherwise, every peptide stimulation condition was grown in triplicate wells. PBMC were separated from whole blood using Ficoll-Paque Plus gradient centrifugation and were then either cryopreserved at -140C or used fresh. The QIAamp micro DNA kit was used to extract genomic DNA from the cultured CD4+ T cells. The CDR3, cysteine through phenylalanine, is 13 amino acids long. The DNA shown is the 39-base CDR3, in frame from base 1. V lost 2 bases and J lost 5 bases; the stretch between them is 9 bases long. The germline V gene (reference sequence) sets CDR1 to MNHEY and CDR2 to SMNVEV.

Results the study describes overall, beyond this receptor: The study was limited by a small number of convalescent patients, and early post-infection timepoints were lacking. Both infection-induced and vaccine-induced clones contracted markedly at late post-vaccination timepoints, which is consistent with waning T cell responses. Among healthy vaccine recipients, nearly all vaccine-induced clones were SARS-CoV-2 mono-reactive, and just 1 of 255 was cross-reactive with common cold coronaviruses.

The sample holds a few counts of this clone. Its antigen target is currently unknown. No base qualities exist here, and no much larger clone lies one base off it. The sample here was CD4+ T cells from PBMCs cultured without peptide, taken after COVID-19 vaccination. The sequence joins TRBV27 to TRBJ1-1; the best D guess is TRBD1, with 5 bases matching. The TCR was taken from a human donor who received a COVID-19 vaccine. The nucleotide sequence reads TGTGCCAGCAGTTTACTGGGGGTAACTGAAGCTTTCTTT. Translated, it reads CASSLLGVTEAFF.